This T cell receptor beta chain derives from a study of vaccination effects on CD4 cells after COVID-19. As for this clone: What it recognizes is unknown.

CD4+ T cells specific for antigen were expanded with viral peptide pools by the ViraFEST assay before sequencing. It was after 10 days of culture that CD4+ T cells were isolated. Every participant took two doses of the BNT162b2 or mRNA-1273 vaccine. Generated by immunoSEQ multiplex PCR, the TCRdb table keeps only in-frame clones and is missing some. The top ten hold under 2% of the sample, which has tens of thousands of clones, roughly 74% seen once. The germline V gene encodes CDR1 GTSNPN and CDR2 SVGIG (reference sequence). This CDR3 comprises 17 residues. Trimming removed 2 bases from V and 1 base from J, with 19 bases in between.

Sequencing used CD4+ T cells from PBMCs cultured with HCoV-229E spike peptides, obtained after COVID-19 vaccination. This clonotype was obtained from a human donor who received a COVID-19 vaccine. This sequence joins TRBV30 and TRBJ2-3; the D call may be TRBD1 or TRBD2 (6 bases each). The CDR3 sequence is CAWSLTSKGGRTDTQYF. The CDR3, as DNA: TGTGCCTGGAGTCTCACTAGCAAGGGGGGCCGCACAGATACGCAGTATTTT.